A single sample is the source of the 17 T cell receptor beta chains below, sequenced in a study of diagnostic markers for celiac disease. TCRdb reprocessed the reads; each CDR3 protein has one entry and no DNA is given. The sample totals 7,000 to 8,000 distinct CDR3 sequences. The material sequenced was either unsorted cells or a sorted T cell fraction (not recorded which). The receptors were gathered from a human donor. This table probably holds off-target reads from a library built for another chain.

The V gene is TRBV12-3 or TRBV12-4, the J gene TRBJ1-2; TCRdb selects TRBD1, and the lack of DNA leaves this call unchecked. This CDR3 contains 15 residues. The CDR3 sequence is CASSLDGTGVHGYTF.

V and J are TRBV28 and TRBJ2-5. Germline assignment: CDR1 MDHEN and CDR2 SYDVKM. The CDR3 contains 13 residues. The CDR3 spells CASSGSAQETQYF.

The chain has TRBV6-5 and TRBJ1-2; as DNA is missing, the TRBD1 call by TCRdb cannot be tested. The CDR3 runs to 14 residues. Germline values: CDR1 MNHEY, CDR2 SVGAGI. Here the CDR3 reads CASSRQGASSGYTF.

The rearrangement links TRBV10-3 to TRBJ1-4. Germline-derived CDR1 and CDR2 are ENHRY and SYGVKD. The CDR3 has 17 amino acids. The CDR3 is CAISESNLGGIHEKLFF.

The rearrangement joins TRBV7-8 to TRBJ2-1; TCRdb returns TRBD1, unconfirmable since there is no DNA. The CDR3 spans 15 residues. The germline CDR1 and CDR2 sequences are SGHVS and FQNEAQ. CDR3 protein: CASSRGASSYNEQFF.

This sequence joins TRBV3-1 and TRBJ1-2; TCRdb picks TRBD1, but there is no DNA to check that call. The CDR3 is made up of 15 amino acids. Germline V lookup: CDR1 LGHDT, CDR2 YNNKEL (reference sequence). CDR3 protein: CASSPFAGDDYGYTF.

The chain uses TRBV10-3 and TRBJ2-7; the D gene TCRdb calls, TRBD1, cannot be checked with no DNA. The CDR3 length is 15 residues. Germline CDR1 ENHRY, CDR2 SYGVKD. CDR3: CAISDGTGELGEQYF.

The rearrangement uses TRBV15 and TRBJ2-1; as DNA is missing, the TRBD1 call by TCRdb cannot be tested. From germline, CDR1 is LNHNV and CDR2 YYDKDF (reference sequence). The CDR3 contains 14 residues. CDR3 sequence: CATSADRAGNEQFF.

The gene calls are TRBV29-1 and TRBJ1-2; TCRdb proposes TRBD1, but this gene call is untestable without DNA. The CDR3 is 12 amino acids. Germline V gene data show CDR1 as SQVTM and CDR2 as ANQGSEA. The CDR3 loop reads CSVDSTGWGYTF.

The chain links TRBV15 to TRBJ1-1; no DNA is available, so the TRBD1 call from TCRdb remains unchecked. The V gene's germline CDR1 is LNHNV and CDR2 YYDKDF (reference sequence). This CDR3 contains 16 residues. Here the CDR3 reads CATSPRTLRGTTEAFF.

V usage is TRBV7-2 and J usage is TRBJ2-7; the TRBD2 assignment by TCRdb is unverifiable without DNA. The CDR3 runs 16 residues. CDR1 and CDR2 from the germline V gene are SGHTA and FQGNSA. The CDR3 is CASSFSSGQSSYEQYF.

In terms of frequency, this clonotype is medium-sized. The V and J genes are TRBV5-1 and TRBJ1-1. Looked up from germline, CDR1 is SGHRS and CDR2 is YFSETQ. CDR3 length: 16 residues. CDR3 protein: CASSQDPSSGNTEAFF. The variable domain in full, with the rest retrieved from reference TRBV5-1 and TRBJ1-1, is KAGVTQTPRYLIKTRGQQVTLSCSPISGHRSVSWYQQTPGQGLQFLFEYFSETQRNKGNFPGRFSGRQFSNSRSEMNVSTLELGDSALYLCASSQDPSSGNTEAFFGQGTRLTVV.

This clonotype is labeled medium-sized based on frequency. The rearrangement links TRBV27 to TRBJ2-1; TCRdb's assignment of TRBD2 cannot be checked, as there is no DNA. This CDR3 region has 18 residues. Germline V gene sequence: CDR1 MNHEY, CDR2 SMNVEV (reference sequence). CDR3 sequence: CASSITSGTSGRRGEQFF.

The rearrangement joins TRBV12-3 or TRBV12-4 to TRBJ1-1; TCRdb's D call, TRBD1, is unchecked because there is no DNA. This CDR3 is built from 12 residues. This chain's CDR3 is CASSFGSGEAFF.

The gene calls are TRBV27 and TRBJ2-2. Germline CDR1 and CDR2: MNHEY and SMNVEV (reference sequence). The CDR3 consists of 13 residues. The CDR3 is CASSSGVTGELFF.

The chain joins TRBV6-5 to TRBJ2-3; TCRdb proposes TRBD2, but this gene call is untestable without DNA. Germline CDR1 reads MNHEY; CDR2 reads SVGAGI. The CDR3 extends over 15 amino acids. The CDR3 sequence: CASRLSGTETDTQYF.

This chain joins TRBV10-3 and TRBJ2-4. The germline V gene encodes CDR1 ENHRY and CDR2 SYGVKD. The CDR3 runs to 14 residues. The CDR3 sequence is CATLSELGKNIQYF.